This T cell receptor (beta chain) was observed in a study of cytomegalovirus exposure and HLA in healthy donors. Study background: Earlier results showed 90 million to 130 million unique TCR beta sequences derived from some 180 million T cells. Overall study findings and caveats: According to an earlier analysis, most TCR beta V segments yielded productive rearrangements about 87% or about 30% of the time.

This CDR3 has 15 residues. From germline, CDR1 is LNHDA and CDR2 SQIVND (reference sequence). Deletions cut 5 bases from V and 5 bases from J, with 16 bases between. In regard to this clone: No antigen is known for it.

This PCR relied on a set of 60 Vbeta primers and 13 Jbeta primers. Measured with immunoSEQ multiplex PCR; TCRdb has only the in-frame clones, and not every one. This table holds fewer than 150,000 clones, 75% to 80% found once. The sample taken for sequencing was PBMCs. The V gene is TRBV19, the J gene TRBJ2-1; no clear D. The clonotype originates from a woman aged 45-60 years in good health and CMV-seronegative. CDR3 sequence reads: CASSLGVPSNNEQFF. The CDR3 DNA is TGTGCCAGTAGTTTGGGCGTGCCTTCAAACAATGAGCAGTTCTTC.